This record looks at one T cell receptor beta chain sequence and its context. What it binds is not known. This record comes from a study of cytotoxic CD8 clonotypes in ibrutinib-treated CLL. Study-wide context: Enrolment comprised some 10 relapsed/refractory and about 14 treatment-naive patients; roughly 18 were IGHV unmutated. After treatment lasting a median about twelve months, range 6 to 36, response samples were collected.

Profiled with immunoSEQ multiplex PCR; TCRdb holds only in-frame clones, not every one. The sample includes 110,000 to 150,000 clones, 75% to 85% of them seen just once. General study results and limits: Circulating CD8+ T-cell counts were tracked by baseline clonality, which exceeded that of age-matched healthy donors.

The length of the CDR3 is 14 residues. Trimming removed 3 bases at V and 7 bases at J, with 16 bases between. In germline, CDR1 is MNHEY, CDR2 SMNVEV (reference sequence). The chain is built from TRBV27 and TRBJ2-7; TRBD2 might be the D (5 bases). The sample was PBMCs, taken after 12 months of ibrutinib treatment. The clonotype comes from a human donor with chronic lymphocytic leukemia. The CDR3 reads CASSFKGDVSEQYF. The DNA for the CDR3 is TGTGCCAGCAGTTTCAAGGGAGACGTCAGTGAGCAGTACTTC.